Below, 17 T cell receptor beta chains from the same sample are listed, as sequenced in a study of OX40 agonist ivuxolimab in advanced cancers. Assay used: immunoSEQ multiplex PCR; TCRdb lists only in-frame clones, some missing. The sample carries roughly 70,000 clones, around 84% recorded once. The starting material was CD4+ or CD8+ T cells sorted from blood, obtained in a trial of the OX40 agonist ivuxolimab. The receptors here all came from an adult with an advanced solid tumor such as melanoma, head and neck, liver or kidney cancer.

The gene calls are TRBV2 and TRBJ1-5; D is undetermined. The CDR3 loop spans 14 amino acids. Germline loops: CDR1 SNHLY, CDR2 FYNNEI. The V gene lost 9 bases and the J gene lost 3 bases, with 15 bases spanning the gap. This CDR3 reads CASQTTGYNQPQHF. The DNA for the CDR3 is TGTGCCAGTCAAACAACGGGTTACAATCAGCCCCAGCATTTT.

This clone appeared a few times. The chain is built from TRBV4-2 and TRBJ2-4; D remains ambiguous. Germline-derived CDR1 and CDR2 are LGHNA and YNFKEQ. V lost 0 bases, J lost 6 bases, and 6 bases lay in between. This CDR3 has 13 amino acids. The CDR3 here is CASSQEVGNIQYF. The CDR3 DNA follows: TGTGCCAGCAGCCAAGAGGTAGGAAACATTCAGTACTTC.

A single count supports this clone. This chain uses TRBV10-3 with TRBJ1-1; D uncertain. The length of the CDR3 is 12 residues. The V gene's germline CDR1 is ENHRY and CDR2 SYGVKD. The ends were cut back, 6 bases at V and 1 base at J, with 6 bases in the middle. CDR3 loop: CAISKENTEAFF. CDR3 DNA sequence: TGTGCCATCAGCAAAGAGAACACTGAAGCTTTCTTT.

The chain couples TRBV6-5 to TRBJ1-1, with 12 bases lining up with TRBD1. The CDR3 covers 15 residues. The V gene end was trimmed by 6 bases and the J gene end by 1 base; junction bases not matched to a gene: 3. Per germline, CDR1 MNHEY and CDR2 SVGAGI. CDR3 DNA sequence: TGTGCCAGCAGAGGGACAGGGGGCGGGAACACTGAAGCTTTCTTT. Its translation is CASRGTGGGNTEAFF.

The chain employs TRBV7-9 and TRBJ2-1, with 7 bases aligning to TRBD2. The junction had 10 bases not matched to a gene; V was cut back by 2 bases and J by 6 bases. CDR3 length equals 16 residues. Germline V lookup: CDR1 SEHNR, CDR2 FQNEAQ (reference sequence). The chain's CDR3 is CASSLFVSGPSNEQFF. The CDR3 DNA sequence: TGTGCCAGCAGCTTATTTGTTAGCGGGCCTTCCAATGAGCAGTTCTTC.

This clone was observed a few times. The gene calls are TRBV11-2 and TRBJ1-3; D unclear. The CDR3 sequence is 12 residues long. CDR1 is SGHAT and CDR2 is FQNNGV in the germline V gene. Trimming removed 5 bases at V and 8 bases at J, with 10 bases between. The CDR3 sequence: CASSLGQDTIYF. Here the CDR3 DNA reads TGTGCCAGCAGCCTAGGGCAAGACACCATATATTTT.

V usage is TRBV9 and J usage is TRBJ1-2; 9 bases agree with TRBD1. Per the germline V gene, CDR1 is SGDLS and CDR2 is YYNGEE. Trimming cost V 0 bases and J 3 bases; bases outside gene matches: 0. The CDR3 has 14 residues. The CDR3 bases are TGTGCCAGCAGCGTAGGGACAGGGGACTATGGCTACACCTTC. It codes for CASSVGTGDYGYTF.

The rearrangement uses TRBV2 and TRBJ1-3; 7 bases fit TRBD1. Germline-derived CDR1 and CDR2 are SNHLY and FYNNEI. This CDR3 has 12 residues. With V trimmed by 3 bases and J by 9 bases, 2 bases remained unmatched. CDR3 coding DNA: TGTGCCAGCAGTGACAGGGGGTTCACCATATATTTT. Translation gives CASSDRGFTIYF.

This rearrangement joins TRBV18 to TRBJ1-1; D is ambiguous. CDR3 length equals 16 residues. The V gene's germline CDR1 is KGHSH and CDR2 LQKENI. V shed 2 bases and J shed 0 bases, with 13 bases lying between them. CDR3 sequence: CASSPLAEAVNTEAFF. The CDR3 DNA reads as TGTGCCAGCTCACCATTAGCCGAGGCGGTGAACACTGAAGCTTTCTTT.

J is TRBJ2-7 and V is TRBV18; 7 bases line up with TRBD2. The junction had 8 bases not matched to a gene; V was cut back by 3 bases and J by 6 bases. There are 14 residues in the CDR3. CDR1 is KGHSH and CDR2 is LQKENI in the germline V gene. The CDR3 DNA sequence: TGTGCCAGCTCACCGGTGGGAGGGCCCTCCGAGCAGTACTTC. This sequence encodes CASSPVGGPSEQYF.

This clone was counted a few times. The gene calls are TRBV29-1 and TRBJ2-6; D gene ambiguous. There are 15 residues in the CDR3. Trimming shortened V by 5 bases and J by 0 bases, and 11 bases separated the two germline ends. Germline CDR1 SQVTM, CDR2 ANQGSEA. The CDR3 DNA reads TGCAGCGTTCGAGAGCCTATCTCTGGGGCCAACGTCCTGACTTTC. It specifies CSVREPISGANVLTF.

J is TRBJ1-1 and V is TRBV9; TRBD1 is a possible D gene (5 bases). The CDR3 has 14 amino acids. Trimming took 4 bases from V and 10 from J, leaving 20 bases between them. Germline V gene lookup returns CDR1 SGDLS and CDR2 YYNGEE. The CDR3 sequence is CASSPNRRVSGAFF. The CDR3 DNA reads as TGTGCCAGCAGCCCAAACCGCAGGGTCAGCGGAGCTTTCTTT.

The CDR3 loop is CASSRAGRNYGYTF. The CDR3 DNA is TGTGCCAGCAGCAGGGCAGGGAGGAACTATGGCTACACCTTC. This chain joins TRBV25-1 and TRBJ1-2, with D maybe TRBD1 (5 bases). Germline V lookup: CDR1 MGHDK, CDR2 SYGVNS. The CDR3 spans 14 residues. Trimming pared 6 bases from V and 2 bases from J, leaving 13 bases between.

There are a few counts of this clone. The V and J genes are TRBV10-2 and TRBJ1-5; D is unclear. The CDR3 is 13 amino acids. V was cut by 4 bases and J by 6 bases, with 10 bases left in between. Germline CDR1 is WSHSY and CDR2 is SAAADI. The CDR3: CASSVLGGQPQHF. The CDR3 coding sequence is TGCGCCAGCAGTGTGCTGGGAGGTCAGCCCCAGCATTTT.

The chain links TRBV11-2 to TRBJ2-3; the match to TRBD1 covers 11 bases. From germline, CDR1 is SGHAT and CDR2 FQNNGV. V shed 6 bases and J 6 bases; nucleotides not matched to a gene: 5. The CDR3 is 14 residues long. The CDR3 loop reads CASRRGQGADTQYF. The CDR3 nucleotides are TGTGCCAGCAGACGAGGACAGGGGGCGGATACGCAGTATTTT.

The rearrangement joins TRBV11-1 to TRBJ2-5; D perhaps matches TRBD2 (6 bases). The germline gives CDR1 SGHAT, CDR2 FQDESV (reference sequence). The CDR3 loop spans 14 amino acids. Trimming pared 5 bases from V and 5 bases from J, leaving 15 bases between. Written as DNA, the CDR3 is TGTGCCAGCAGCCAGAGGTCGGGGGTGGAGACCCAGTACTTC. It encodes CASSQRSGVETQYF.

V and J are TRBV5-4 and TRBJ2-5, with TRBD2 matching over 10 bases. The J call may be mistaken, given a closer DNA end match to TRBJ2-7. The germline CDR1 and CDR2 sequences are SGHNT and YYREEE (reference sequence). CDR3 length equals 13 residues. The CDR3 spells CASNLAGAREQYF. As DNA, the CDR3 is TGTGCCAGCAACCTAGCGGGGGCTCGCGAGCAGTACTTC.